The 32 T cell receptor beta chains listed next were all sequenced from one sample in a study of T cells in Graves' hyperthyroidism and ophthalmopathy (dated by TCRdb to about 2019). To prepare the library, multiplex PCR was applied. The sequencer was an Illumina HiSeq 2000. Amplification of TCR beta CDR3 regions was carried out from RNA transcripts. A first-round RT-PCR of the TCR CDR3 used the HTBI primer set with the Qiagen OneStep RT-PCR kit. Using fastp trimming at Q25 and MiXCR clonotype assembly, TCRdb reanalyzed the public sequencing data and kept in-frame beta chains. Identical CDR3 proteins give one entry, which carries the most common genes and DNA. This sample is represented by approximately 95,000 distinct CDR3 sequences; roughly 37% of them were singletons. Roughly a tenth of the sample belongs to the ten largest clones. Sample: peripheral blood or thyroid tissue (not recorded which). These receptors all come from a woman aged 25 to 45 with Graves' hyperthyroidism.

This clonotype was seen a handful of times. The genes are TRBV28 and TRBJ2-7, with TRBD2 identical over 8 bases. V gave up 3 bases and J gave up 3 bases; unmatched junction bases: 7. This CDR3 spans 15 amino acids. CDR1 is MDHEN, CDR2 SYDVKM, per germline. CDR3 sequence (DNA): TGTGCCAGCAGTTTTGAGGGACTAGTTCTCTACGAGCAGTACTTC. It codes for CASSFEGLVLYEQYF.

This clonotype appeared a few times. The chain uses TRBV20-1 and TRBJ1-6, with 9 bases that match TRBD1. Germline CDR1 is DFQATT and CDR2 is SNEGSKA (reference sequence). CDR3 length: 14 amino acids. V gave up 3 bases and J gave up 10 bases; unmatched junction bases: 7. Here the CDR3 reads CSASPGQGGSPLHF. DNA for the CDR3: TGCAGTGCTAGCCCGGGACAGGGCGGCTCACCCCTCCACTTT.

This rearrangement joins TRBV7-9 to TRBJ1-1; 10 positions agree with TRBD1. V was clipped by 1 base and J by 4 bases; unmatched bases: 9. The germline gives CDR1 SEHNR, CDR2 FQNEAQ (reference sequence). The CDR3 is 17 amino acids. The CDR3 DNA sequence: TGTGCCAGCAGCTTAGGGTACGGGACAGGGGTTATCACTGAAGCTTTCTTT. Its protein product is CASSLGYGTGVITEAFF.

The rearrangement joins TRBV7-9 to TRBJ2-7, with a possible D match to TRBD2 (6 bases). V gave up 1 base and J gave up 6 bases, with 19 bases separating them. The germline V gene encodes CDR1 SEHNR and CDR2 FQNEAQ (reference sequence). The CDR3 spans 16 residues. In nucleotides, the CDR3 is TGTGCCAGCAGCTTAGGAGCTAACACCGGGGAGGCCGAGCAGTACTTC. Protein product: CASSLGANTGEAEQYF. Full variable domain (missing parts from reference TRBV7-9 and TRBJ2-7): DTGVSQNPRHKITKRGQNVTFRCDPISEHNRLYWYRQTLGQGPEFLTYFQNEAQLEKSRLLSDRFSAERPKGSFSTLEIQRTEQGDSAMYLCASSLGANTGEAEQYFGPGTRLTVT.

This clonotype was found many times. The chain links TRBV6-5 to TRBJ2-2; no clear D. The CDR3 runs 14 residues. Between the trimmed V and J ends, which lost 5 bases and 9 bases, there was a span of 16 bases. In germline, CDR1 is MNHEY, CDR2 SVGAGI. CDR3 bases: TGTGCCAGCAGTGAAGGGCCCGACCTAAGGGAGCTGTTTTTT. It codes for CASSEGPDLRELFF.

The CDR3 DNA reads as TGCAGTGTTGTGACTAGCGGGGAGACCGGGGAGCTGTTTTTT. As protein: CSVVTSGETGELFF. The chain has TRBV20-1 and TRBJ2-2; 11 nucleotides agree with TRBD2. The germline V gene has CDR1 DFQATT and CDR2 SNEGSKA (reference sequence). The CDR3 covers 14 residues. V gave up 7 bases and J gave up 5 bases; unmatched junction bases: 6.

The CDR3 here is CASPDPQPQHF. Written as DNA, the CDR3 is TGTGCCAGCCCTGACCCTCAGCCCCAGCATTTT. The J gene is TRBJ1-5, the V gene TRBV2, with unresolved D. The CDR3 spans 11 residues. Germline values: CDR1 SNHLY, CDR2 FYNNEI. Trimming removed 8 bases from V and 6 bases from J, with 8 bases in between.

There are many counts of this clonotype. J is TRBJ1-5 and V is TRBV10-3; D gene uncertain. The length of the CDR3 is 13 residues. The V gene lost 4 bases and the J gene lost 3 bases, with 7 bases spanning the gap. From germline, CDR1 is ENHRY and CDR2 SYGVKD. CDR3 amino acids: CAISGRDNQPQHF. DNA of the CDR3: TGTGCCATCAGTGGGAGGGACAATCAGCCCCAGCATTTT.

This clonotype has ten or more counts. The genes are TRBV20-1 and TRBJ2-3; 11 bases are a match to TRBD2. CDR1 DFQATT and CDR2 SNEGSKA come from the germline V gene (reference sequence). Trimming took 1 base from V and 5 from J; bases not matched to a gene: 2. The CDR3 loop spans 14 amino acids. CDR3 DNA sequence: TGCAGTGCTAGAGCCGGGACTAGCGGAGATACGCAGTATTTT. Protein: CSARAGTSGDTQYF.

This clonotype showed up many times. The chain couples TRBV6-4 to TRBJ1-1, with D maybe TRBD1 (6 bases). CDR3 size: 12 residues. V lost 4 bases and J 9 bases, leaving 12 bases between the germline ends. Germline V gene lookup returns CDR1 MRHNA and CDR2 SNTAGT. CDR3 sequence reads: CASSGGGTKAFF. The CDR3, as DNA: TGTGCCAGCAGTGGCGGGGGCACCAAAGCTTTCTTT.

The sample holds many counts of this clonotype. The chain employs TRBV6-1 and TRBJ2-2; no definite D call. V lost 9 bases and J 5 bases, leaving 16 bases between the germline ends. The length of the CDR3 is 14 residues. Germline assignment: CDR1 MNHNS and CDR2 SASEGT. CDR3 sequence (DNA): TGTGCCAGTATCGGCGGCAGATTGACCGGGGAGCTGTTTTTT. Protein product: CASIGGRLTGELFF.

This clonotype was found many times. The chain carries TRBV27 and TRBJ1-1; D is possibly TRBD1 (5 bases). The CDR3 contains 14 residues. Germline values: CDR1 MNHEY, CDR2 SMNVEV (reference sequence). Deletions cut 6 bases from V and 5 bases from J, with 16 bases between. DNA of the CDR3: TGTGCCAGCAGCTCCAGGGTTGGGAAGACTGAAGCTTTCTTT. Its protein product is CASSSRVGKTEAFF.

The chain carries TRBV10-3 and TRBJ2-7; tentatively, D is TRBD1 (6 bases). This CDR3 spans 14 amino acids. Germline-derived CDR1 and CDR2 are ENHRY and SYGVKD. V lost 6 bases and J 1 base, leaving 13 bases between the germline ends. CDR3 DNA: TGTGCCATCAGCGCGGACAGTCGATCCTACGAGCAGTACTTC. This gives the protein CAISADSRSYEQYF.

This clonotype was seen repeatedly, ten times or more. The CDR3: CASSLVLSGRPGANVLTF. CDR3 DNA sequence: TGCGCCAGCAGCTTGGTCTTGAGCGGGAGGCCTGGGGCCAACGTCCTGACTTTC. V gene TRBV5-1 combines with J gene TRBJ2-6, with 9 bases identical to TRBD2. In germline, CDR1 is SGHRS, CDR2 YFSETQ. CDR3 length: 18 residues. V was pared by 0 bases and J by 2 bases, with 6 bases of the junction left unmatched.

This clonotype was recorded at least ten times. The rearrangement uses TRBV27 and TRBJ2-2; tentatively, D is TRBD1 (5 bases). This CDR3 contains 16 residues. Germline values: CDR1 MNHEY, CDR2 SMNVEV (reference sequence). V lost 4 bases to trimming and J lost 0 bases, with 12 bases between them. The CDR3 bases are TGTGCCAGCAGTTCCTTGACAGACGCGAACACCGGGGAGCTGTTTTTT. Translating gives CASSSLTDANTGELFF.

This clonotype was recorded a few times. This may arise from a read error, as a much more abundant clone is one base away. The chain couples TRBV6-1 to TRBJ2-2; D not certain. The germline gives CDR1 MNHNS, CDR2 SASEGT. V was cut by 6 bases and J by 4 bases, with 6 bases left in between. This CDR3 region has 12 residues. The CDR3 here is CASRWSTGELFF. The CDR3, as DNA: TGTGCCAGCAGGTGGTCCACCGGGGAGCTGTTTTTT.

This chain joins TRBV20-1 and TRBJ2-5, with 7 bases lining up with TRBD2. This CDR3 has 13 amino acids. The germline gives CDR1 DFQATT, CDR2 SNEGSKA (reference sequence). Trimming took 4 bases from V and 3 from J; bases not matched to a gene: 5. CDR3 sequence reads: CSANNGLEETQYF. CDR3 DNA sequence: TGCAGTGCTAATAACGGACTAGAAGAGACCCAGTACTTC.

This clonotype was detected many times. The chain carries TRBV7-6 and TRBJ2-7, with TRBD2 as a possible D gene (6 bases). V was shortened by 2 bases and J by 5 bases, with 7 bases between the two germline ends. Germline V gene data show CDR1 as SGHVS and CDR2 as FNYEAQ. The CDR3 totals 12 residues. CDR3 amino acids: CASSLWGDEQYF. CDR3 sequence (DNA): TGTGCCAGCAGCTTATGGGGGGACGAGCAGTACTTC.

This clonotype has at least ten counts. This chain uses TRBV7-9 with TRBJ1-1, with a tentative D call TRBD1 (5 bases). The CDR3 spans 15 residues. Trimming took 4 bases from V and 3 from J, leaving 15 bases between them. In germline, CDR1 is SEHNR, CDR2 FQNEAQ (reference sequence). The CDR3 here is CASSSRSGSDTEAFF. The CDR3 DNA reads as TGTGCCAGCAGCTCGAGGTCAGGGTCGGACACTGAAGCTTTCTTT.

The V gene is TRBV7-2, the J gene TRBJ1-5; a weak D match, TRBD1 (5 bases). CDR1 and CDR2 (germline): SGHTA, FQGNSA. Trimming pared 5 bases from V and 1 base from J, leaving 12 bases between. CDR3 length: 15 amino acids. This chain's CDR3 is CASSTHQGSNQPQHF. The CDR3, as DNA: TGTGCCAGCAGCACGCATCAGGGCAGCAATCAGCCCCAGCATTTT. The variable domain in full, completed from reference TRBV7-2 and TRBJ1-5, reads GAGVSQSPSNKVTEKGKDVELRCDPISGHTALYWYRQSLGQGLEFLIYFQGNSAPDKSGLPSDRFSAERTGGSVSTLTIQRTQQEDSAVYLCASSTHQGSNQPQHFGDGTRLSIL.

This clonotype is termed medium-sized. The V and J genes are TRBV19 and TRBJ2-5, with D perhaps matching TRBD1 or TRBD2 (5 bases each). The length of the CDR3 is 13 residues. CDR1 is LNHDA, CDR2 SQIVND, per germline (reference sequence). Trimming removed 1 base at V and 7 bases at J, with 10 bases between. CDR3: CASSIGTGGTQYF. CDR3 in DNA: TGTGCCAGTAGTATAGGAACAGGAGGGACCCAGTACTTC. The entire variable domain, with the rest obtained from reference TRBV19 and TRBJ2-5, is as follows: DGGITQSPKYLFRKEGQNVTLSCEQNLNHDAMYWYRQDPGQGLRLIYYSQIVNDFQKGDIAEGYSVSREKKESFPLTVTSAQKNPTAFYLCASSIGTGGTQYFGPGTRLLVL.

The V and J genes are TRBV7-8 and TRBJ2-7; 14 bases align to TRBD2. The V and J ends lost 6 bases and 6 bases, in that order; junction bases with no gene match: 10. The length of the CDR3 is 16 residues. Per the germline V gene, CDR1 is SGHVS and CDR2 is FQNEAQ. Written as DNA, the CDR3 is TGTGCCAGCAGTACTCCGGGACTAGCGGGAGAAGCCGAGCAGTACTTC. Its translation: CASSTPGLAGEAEQYF. The full variable domain, in which reference TRBV7-8 and TRBJ2-7 provide the parts outside the CDR3, is GAGVSQSPRYKVAKRGQDVALRCDPISGHVSLFWYQQALGQGPEFLTYFQNEAQLDKSGLPSDRFFAERPEGSVSTLKIQRTQQEDSAVYLCASSTPGLAGEAEQYFGPGTRLTVT.

This clonotype showed up just a few times. The junction does not match germline at one end; this may be a read error. The chain joins TRBV7-9 to TRBJ2-2; TRBD1 matches at 9 bases. This CDR3 contains 16 residues. Germline V gives CDR1 SEHNR, CDR2 FQNEAQ (reference sequence). CDR3 residues: CASTQPGQGITGELLF. The CDR3, as DNA: TGCGCCAGCACCCAACCGGGACAGGGAATCACCGGGGAGCTGCTTTTT.

This clonotype was detected many times. The chain combines TRBV6-5 with TRBJ2-7; the match to TRBD1 covers 8 bases. V shed 5 bases and J 5 bases; nucleotides not matched to a gene: 14. This CDR3 is built from 16 residues. Per germline, CDR1 MNHEY and CDR2 SVGAGI. CDR3 coding DNA: TGTGCCAGCAGTCGCCTCTTCCCCGGGACAGGCAACGAGCAGTACTTC. This encodes CASSRLFPGTGNEQYF.

A remark on this clonotype: Without the conserved terminal phenylalanine or tryptophan, this CDR3 likely stems from a read error. The V and J genes are TRBV2 and TRBJ2-2; no firm D call. The CDR3 is 15 amino acids. Germline V CDR1 and CDR2: SNHLY, FYNNEI. V shed 3 bases and J shed 3 bases, with 11 bases lying between them. The DNA for the CDR3 is TGTGCCAGCAGTGAGGCGTCAGCCTACACCGGGGAGCTGTTTTCT. Residues: CASSEASAYTGELFS.

There are many counts of this clonotype. The rearrangement uses TRBV7-9 and TRBJ1-2, with TRBD1 as a possible D gene (5 bases). Per germline, CDR1 SEHNR and CDR2 FQNEAQ (reference sequence). The CDR3 runs 12 residues. The V end lost 7 bases, the J end lost 8 bases, and 14 bases lay between the germline ends. The chain's CDR3 is CASTGATLGYTF. CDR3 in DNA: TGTGCCAGCACTGGGGCAACTTTGGGCTACACCTTC. The full variable domain, rest sourced from reference TRBV7-9 and TRBJ1-2, is DTGVSQNPRHKITKRGQNVTFRCDPISEHNRLYWYRQTLGQGPEFLTYFQNEAQLEKSRLLSDRFSAERPKGSFSTLEIQRTEQGDSAMYLCASTGATLGYTFGSGTRLTVV.

This clonotype has a count of ten or more. CDR3 nucleotide sequence: TGTGCCAGCAACCCCCTCGGACTAGCGGGAGTCAGGGAGACCCAGTACTTC. Translated, it gives CASNPLGLAGVRETQYF. The chain uses TRBV6-6 and TRBJ2-5, with 13 bases lining up with TRBD2. Germline V gene sequence: CDR1 MNHNY, CDR2 SVGAGI (reference sequence). The V segment lost 7 bases and the J segment 5 bases; nucleotides outside the gene matches: 13. CDR3 length: 17 residues.

This sequence joins TRBV12-3 or TRBV12-4 and TRBJ1-1; TRBD1 matches 8 bases. The CDR3 spans 14 residues. The V segment lost 5 bases and the J segment 6 bases; nucleotides outside the gene matches: 8. In DNA form, the CDR3 reads TGTGCCAGCAGTAGCCCAGGGGGCGGGGCTGAAGCTTTCTTT. As protein: CASSSPGGGAEAFF.

This clonotype has more than one count but fewer than ten. V gene TRBV6-5 combines with J gene TRBJ2-3, with TRBD2 matching over 10 bases. This CDR3 is built from 16 residues. The germline gives CDR1 MNHEY, CDR2 SVGAGI. Germline trimming cut 5 bases from V and 3 bases from J; bases unmatched to any gene: 8. The CDR3 sequence is CASSEGTSVLTDTQYF. Written as DNA, the CDR3 is TGTGCCAGCAGTGAAGGGACTAGCGTCTTAACAGATACGCAGTATTTT.

The chain carries TRBV2 and TRBJ1-6, with D perhaps TRBD1 (6 bases). Germline V gene sequence: CDR1 SNHLY, CDR2 FYNNEI. Deletions cut 8 bases from V and 9 bases from J, with 17 bases between. This CDR3 has 14 amino acids. The CDR3 here is CASQDDGTFSPLHF. DNA for the CDR3: TGTGCCAGCCAGGACGACGGGACATTTTCACCCCTCCACTTT.

This clonotype was detected ten times or more. This chain uses TRBV7-9 with TRBJ2-7, with D perhaps TRBD1 (5 bases). CDR1 and CDR2 from the germline V gene are SEHNR and FQNEAQ (reference sequence). The V gene lost 4 bases and the J gene lost 2 bases, with 18 bases spanning the gap. The CDR3 has 16 residues. Here the CDR3 DNA reads TGTGCCAGCAGCTCCTGGGGCGTGGGGAACACCTACGAGCAGTACTTC. Translating gives CASSSWGVGNTYEQYF.

This clonotype was seen many times. The J gene is TRBJ2-5, the V gene TRBV27, with D possibly TRBD2 on 5 matching bases. The V end was cut by 8 bases, the J end by 5 bases, with 18 bases between. Looked up from germline, CDR1 is MNHEY and CDR2 is SMNVEV (reference sequence). CDR3 size: 14 residues. CDR3 residues: CASRMNLPGETQYF. The CDR3 DNA reads TGTGCCAGCCGTATGAACCTGCCGGGGGAGACCCAGTACTTC.